This T cell receptor beta chain was identified during a study of cytomegalovirus exposure and HLA in healthy donors. Whole-study context: HLA-typed donors were the source of some 85 million unique TCRs, which an early data release held. Findings and caveats of the study: Equally common other TCR beta chains were less clonally expanded than HLA-associated ones, a later analysis found.

This CDR3 comprises 14 residues. Per germline, CDR1 MNHNY and CDR2 SVGAGI (reference sequence). Deletions cut 1 base from V and 2 bases from J, with 9 bases between. Likely unrecorded immune exposures existed in these nominally healthy donors. Amplification used 60 Vbeta primers and 13 Jbeta primers. Some clones are missing from TCRdb's copy, which holds only in-frame ones; the method was immunoSEQ multiplex PCR. This table has 150,000 to 200,000 clones, 75% to 90% appearing once. Notes on this clone: The antigen is unknown.

The chain uses TRBV6-6 and TRBJ2-7; tentative D call: TRBD2 (6 bases). The receptor comes from a man aged 25-45 years in good health and CMV-seropositive. The sequencing sample was made of PBMCs. For the CDR3, the DNA is TGTGCCAGCAGTTACTGGGACTCAACCTACGAGCAGTACTTC. Translating it yields CASSYWDSTYEQYF.